One T cell receptor beta chain is described in this entry. Antigen specificity is unknown. This sample stems from a study of OX40 agonist ivuxolimab in advanced cancers. The study's findings and limits: Within 6 weeks, CD4+ and CD8+ blood T cells expanded clonally at 0.1 to 3.0 mg/kg. On average, a greater number of expanded clones characterised CD8+ T cells relative to CD4+.

From germline, CDR1 is SGHRS and CDR2 YFSETQ. The ends lost 3 bases at V and 5 bases at J; junction bases unmatched: 21. The CDR3 loop spans 19 amino acids. The table came from immunoSEQ multiplex PCR; TCRdb's copy has only in-frame clones and leaves some out. The sample records approximately 60,000 clones, approximately 94% being singletons. V usage is TRBV5-1 and J usage is TRBJ2-5; 8 bases match TRBD2. This TCR derives from an adult with an advanced solid tumor such as melanoma, head and neck, liver or kidney cancer. The starting material was CD4+ or CD8+ T cells sorted from blood, obtained in a trial of the OX40 agonist ivuxolimab. CDR3 sequence (DNA): TGCGCCAGCAGCTCGGAAATTGGGACGGCGGGAGGATTCGGGGAGACCCAGTACTTC. Amino acids: CASSSEIGTAGGFGETQYF.